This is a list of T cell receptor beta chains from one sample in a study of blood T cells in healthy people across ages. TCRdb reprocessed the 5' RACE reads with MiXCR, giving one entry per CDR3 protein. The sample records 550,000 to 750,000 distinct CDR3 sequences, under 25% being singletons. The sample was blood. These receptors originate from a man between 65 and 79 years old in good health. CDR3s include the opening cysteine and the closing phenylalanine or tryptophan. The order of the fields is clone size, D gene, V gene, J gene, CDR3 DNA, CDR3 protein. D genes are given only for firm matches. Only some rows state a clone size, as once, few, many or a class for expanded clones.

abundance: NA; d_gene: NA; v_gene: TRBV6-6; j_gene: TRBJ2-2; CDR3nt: TGTGCCAGCAAGGAAGACGCGAACACCGGGGAGCTGTTTTTT; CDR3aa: CASKEDANTGELFF
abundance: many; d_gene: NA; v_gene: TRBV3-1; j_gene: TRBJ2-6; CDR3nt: TGTGCCAGCAGCCAAGATTTTTTGGGCGGGACAGCCGACTCTGGGGCCAACGTCCTGACTTTC; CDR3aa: CASSQDFLGGTADSGANVLTF
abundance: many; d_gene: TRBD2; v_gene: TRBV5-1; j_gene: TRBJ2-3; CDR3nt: TGCGCCAGCAGCTTAAGTAGCGGGAGGCGGACAGATACGCAGTATTTT; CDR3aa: CASSLSSGRRTDTQYF
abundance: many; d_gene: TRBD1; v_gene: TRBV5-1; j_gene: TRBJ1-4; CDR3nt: TGCGCCAGCAGCTCGGAGGCAGGGGGCGCGACTAATGAAAAACTGTTTTTT; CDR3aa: CASSSEAGGATNEKLFF
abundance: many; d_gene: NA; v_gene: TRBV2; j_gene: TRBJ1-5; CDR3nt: TGTGCCAGCAGTGGAGAAGGGGGGGACAATCAGCCCCAGCATTTT; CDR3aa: CASSGEGGDNQPQHF
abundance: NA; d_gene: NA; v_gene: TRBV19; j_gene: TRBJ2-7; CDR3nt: TGTGCCAGTAGCCGGAGACAGTCGTCCTACGAGCAGTGCTTC; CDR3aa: CASSRRQSSYEQCF
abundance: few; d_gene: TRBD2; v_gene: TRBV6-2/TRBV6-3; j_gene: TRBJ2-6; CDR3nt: TGTGCCAGCAGTAGCCGGACTAGCGGGACCTCTGGGGCCAACGTCCTGACTTTC; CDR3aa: CASSSRTSGTSGANVLTF
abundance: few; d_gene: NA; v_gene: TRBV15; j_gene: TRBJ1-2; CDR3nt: TGTGCCACCAGCAGAGTAGAGGGAGAATATGGCTACACCTTC; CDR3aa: CATSRVEGEYGYTF
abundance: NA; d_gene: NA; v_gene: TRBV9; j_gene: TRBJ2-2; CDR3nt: TGTGCCAGCGGTCAGGGGAACACCGGGGAGCTGTTTTTT; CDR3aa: CASGQGNTGELFF
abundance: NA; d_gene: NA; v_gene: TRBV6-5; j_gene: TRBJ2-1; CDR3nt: TGTGCCAGCAGTATAGGACCGGGCATCCCAAATGAGCAGTTCTTC; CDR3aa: CASSIGPGIPNEQFF
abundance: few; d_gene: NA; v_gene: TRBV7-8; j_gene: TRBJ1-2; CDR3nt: TGTGCCAGCAGCTTAGGGGGCTTACAGGGTCCCACCTTC; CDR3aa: CASSLGGLQGPTF
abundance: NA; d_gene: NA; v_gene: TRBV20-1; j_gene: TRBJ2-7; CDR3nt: TGCAGTGCTTCTGGTCTAGAGGCAGAGGGCGAGCAGTACTTC; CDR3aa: CSASGLEAEGEQYF
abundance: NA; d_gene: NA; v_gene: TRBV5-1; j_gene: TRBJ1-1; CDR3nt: TGCGCCAGCAGCTTGTACATGAACACTGGAGCTTTCTTT; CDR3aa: CASSLYMNTGAFF
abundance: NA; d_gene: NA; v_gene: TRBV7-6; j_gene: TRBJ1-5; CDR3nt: TGTGCCAGCAGCTTGGGGGCCCCTTTGGGCGGACAGCCCCAGCATTTT; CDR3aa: CASSLGAPLGGQPQHF
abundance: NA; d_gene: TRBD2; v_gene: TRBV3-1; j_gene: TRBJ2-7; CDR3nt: TGTGCCAGCAGCCCTAGCGGTAACTCCTACGAGCAGTACTTC; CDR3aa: CASSPSGNSYEQYF
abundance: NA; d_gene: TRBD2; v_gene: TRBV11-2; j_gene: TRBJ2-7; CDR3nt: TGTGCCAGCAGCCCAGCGGGAGTCGACCACGAGCAGTACTTC; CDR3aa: CASSPAGVDHEQYF